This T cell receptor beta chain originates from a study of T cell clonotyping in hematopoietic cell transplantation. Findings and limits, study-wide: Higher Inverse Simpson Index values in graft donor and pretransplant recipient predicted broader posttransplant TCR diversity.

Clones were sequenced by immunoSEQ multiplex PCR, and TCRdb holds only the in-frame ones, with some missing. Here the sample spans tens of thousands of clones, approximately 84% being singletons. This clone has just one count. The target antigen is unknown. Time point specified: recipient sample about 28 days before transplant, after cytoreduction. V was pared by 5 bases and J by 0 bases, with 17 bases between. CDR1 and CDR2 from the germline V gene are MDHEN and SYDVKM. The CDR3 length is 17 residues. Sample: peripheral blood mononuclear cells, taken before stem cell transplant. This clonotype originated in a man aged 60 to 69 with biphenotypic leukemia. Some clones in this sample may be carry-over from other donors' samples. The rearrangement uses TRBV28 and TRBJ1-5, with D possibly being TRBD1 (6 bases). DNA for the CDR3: TGTGCCAGCAGTGGATCCAGGGGTAGACATAGCAATCAGCCCCAGCATTTT. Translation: CASSGSRGRHSNQPQHF.